The 18 T cell receptor beta chains below all came from one sample that was sequenced in a study of OX40 agonist ivuxolimab in advanced cancers. The assay was immunoSEQ multiplex PCR, and TCRdb's table has in-frame clones only and misses some. This table holds roughly 38,000 clones, about four fifths found once. Here the sequenced sample was CD4+ or CD8+ T cells sorted from blood, taken in a trial of the OX40 agonist ivuxolimab. These TCRs come from an adult with an advanced solid tumor such as melanoma, head and neck, liver or kidney cancer.

This chain uses TRBV14 with TRBJ1-2; D not resolved. This CDR3 region has 13 residues. The germline gives CDR1 SGHDN, CDR2 FVKESK. Trimming removed 1 base from V and 4 bases from J, with 7 bases in between. CDR3 DNA sequence: TGTGCCAGCAGCCAAGTAACTTCCTATGGCTACACCTTC. It yields the protein CASSQVTSYGYTF.

The CDR3, as DNA: TGTGCCAGTAGTATTAGTGGATCTCAGCCCCAGCATTTT. It yields the protein CASSISGSQPQHF. This chain uses TRBV19 with TRBJ1-5; the D is unclear. The germline V gene encodes CDR1 LNHDA and CDR2 SQIVND (reference sequence). V gave up 3 bases and J gave up 6 bases, with 9 bases separating them. The CDR3 runs to 13 residues.

This clone was observed a few times. V gene TRBV6-6 combines with J gene TRBJ2-7; D is possibly TRBD1 (5 bases). Germline V gives CDR1 MNHNY, CDR2 SVGAGI (reference sequence). V was shortened by 7 bases and J by 2 bases, with 9 bases between the two germline ends. The length of the CDR3 is 12 residues. This CDR3 reads CASTQGTYEQYF. CDR3 sequence (DNA): TGTGCCAGCACCCAGGGAACCTACGAGCAGTACTTC.

The gene calls are TRBV7-9 and TRBJ2-5; 8 bases are shared with TRBD1. Germline loops: CDR1 SEHNR, CDR2 FQNEAQ (reference sequence). CDR3 length: 14 residues. Unmatched junction bases numbered 4, after V lost 4 bases and J lost 3 bases. CDR3 amino acids: CASSSDRGEETQYF. The CDR3 nucleotides are TGTGCCAGCAGCTCAGACAGGGGTGAAGAGACCCAGTACTTC.

The J gene is TRBJ1-3, the V gene TRBV28, with TRBD1 matching 7 bases. V was clipped by 6 bases and J by 4 bases; unmatched bases: 9. Germline V gene data show CDR1 as MDHEN and CDR2 as SYDVKM. This CDR3 spans 15 amino acids. As DNA, the CDR3 is TGTGCCAGCAGCGAGCAGGGGGGTAAGGGAAACACCATATATTTT. This gives the protein CASSEQGGKGNTIYF.

This clone turned up a few times. V is TRBV5-5 and J is TRBJ1-5; 9 bases align to TRBD1. Germline trimming cut 4 bases from V and 2 bases from J; bases unmatched to any gene: 7. This CDR3 has 16 residues. Germline V gives CDR1 SGHKS, CDR2 YYEKEE (reference sequence). CDR3 protein: CASSVTGGAGNQPQHF. CDR3 DNA sequence: TGTGCCAGCAGCGTAACAGGGGGCGCCGGCAATCAGCCCCAGCATTTT. Supplemented by reference TRBV5-5 and TRBJ1-5, the full variable domain reads DAGVTQSPTHLIKTRGQQVTLRCSPISGHKSVSWYQQVLGQGPQFIFQYYEKEERGRGNFPDRFSARQFPNYSSELNVNALLLGDSALYLCASSVTGGAGNQPQHFGDGTRLSIL.

The rearrangement uses TRBV27 and TRBJ2-7, with 10 bases lining up with TRBD1. Germline V gene sequence: CDR1 MNHEY, CDR2 SMNVEV (reference sequence). CDR3 length: 15 amino acids. V shed 6 bases and J 3 bases; nucleotides not matched to a gene: 8. CDR3 region: CASRQTGGGSYEQYF. CDR3 nucleotides: TGTGCCAGCAGGCAGACAGGGGGCGGCAGCTACGAGCAGTACTTC.

The rearrangement uses TRBV10-1 and TRBJ2-7; no reliable D call. This CDR3 spans 16 amino acids. CDR1 is WNHNN, CDR2 SYGVQD, per germline (reference sequence). Trimming stripped 3 bases from V and 3 bases from J, with 18 bases between. The CDR3: CASSDLTASLNYEQYF. CDR3 coding DNA: TGCGCCAGCAGTGACCTGACTGCTTCCCTAAACTACGAGCAGTACTTC.

The genes are TRBV7-9 and TRBJ1-2; D unclear. Germline lookup yields CDR1 SEHNR and CDR2 FQNEAQ (reference sequence). Trimming stripped 1 base from V and 8 bases from J, with 14 bases between. The CDR3 is made up of 14 amino acids. CDR3 coding DNA: TGTGCCAGCAGCTTAGGGTCGAGAGGTGGAGGCTACACCTTC. The encoded protein is CASSLGSRGGGYTF.

The chain has TRBV18 and TRBJ2-4; D is perhaps TRBD1 (5 bases). V lost 0 bases to trimming and J lost 6 bases, with 9 bases between them. Germline CDR1 is KGHSH and CDR2 is LQKENI. The length of the CDR3 is 14 residues. CDR3 coding DNA: TGTGCCAGCTCACCACCGTATGGGGCAAACATTCAGTACTTC. Amino acids: CASSPPYGANIQYF.

The rearrangement links TRBV19 to TRBJ1-5; D remains unclear. This CDR3 comprises 14 residues. The germline gives CDR1 LNHDA, CDR2 SQIVND (reference sequence). Trimming stripped 7 bases from V and 9 bases from J, with 19 bases between. In DNA form, the CDR3 reads TGTGCCAGTAAAAATCGAGCCTCCCAACGGCCCCAGCATTTT. Encoded protein: CASKNRASQRPQHF.

The chain carries TRBV7-2 and TRBJ1-2; D not resolved. The germline V and J ends were trimmed by 3 bases and 2 bases, with 4 bases remaining between them. There are 12 residues in the CDR3. The germline V gene has CDR1 SGHTA and CDR2 FQGNSA. Here the CDR3 reads CASSLTNYGYTF. The CDR3 region has the DNA TGTGCCAGCAGCTTGACGAACTATGGCTACACCTTC. Full variable domain (outside the CDR3, taken from reference TRBV7-2 and TRBJ1-2): GAGVSQSPSNKVTEKGKDVELRCDPISGHTALYWYRQSLGQGLEFLIYFQGNSAPDKSGLPSDRFSAERTGGSVSTLTIQRTQQEDSAVYLCASSLTNYGYTFGSGTRLTVV.

The gene calls are TRBV30 and TRBJ1-1, with D possibly TRBD1 on 5 matching bases. This CDR3 has 14 amino acids. In germline, CDR1 is GTSNPN, CDR2 SVGIG (reference sequence). V lost 2 bases and J lost 1, with 11 bases in between. This chain's CDR3 is CAWSTDRPNTEAFF. For the CDR3, the DNA is TGTGCCTGGAGTACAGACAGACCGAACACTGAAGCTTTCTTT.

This rearrangement joins TRBV5-4 to TRBJ1-5, with 8 positions matching TRBD1. V lost 5 bases and J lost 3; bases outside the gene matches: 4. The CDR3 contains 14 residues. CDR1 is SGHNT, CDR2 YYREEE, per germline (reference sequence). The DNA of the CDR3 is TGTGCCAGCAGTTCAGGGGGCACCAATCAGCCCCAGCATTTT. It encodes CASSSGGTNQPQHF.

This clone was recorded a few times. This chain uses TRBV5-1 with TRBJ1-2; 7 bases match TRBD1. Germline assignment: CDR1 SGHRS and CDR2 YFSETQ. The CDR3 has 15 residues. The ends lost 5 bases at V and 3 bases at J; junction bases unmatched: 10. DNA for the CDR3: TGCGCCAGCAGTCGGAACAGGGGTAACGACTATGGCTACACCTTC. Translated, it gives CASSRNRGNDYGYTF. The entire variable domain, with the rest obtained from reference TRBV5-1 and TRBJ1-2, is as follows: KAGVTQTPRYLIKTRGQQVTLSCSPISGHRSVSWYQQTPGQGLQFLFEYFSETQRNKGNFPGRFSGRQFSNSRSEMNVSTLELGDSALYLCASSRNRGNDYGYTFGSGTRLTVV.

The chain links TRBV18 to TRBJ1-1; TRBD1 aligns across 7 bases. Germline trimming cut 2 bases from V and 1 base from J; bases unmatched to any gene: 1. The CDR3 contains 14 residues. Germline assignment: CDR1 KGHSH and CDR2 LQKENI. Here the CDR3 DNA reads TGTGCCAGCTCACCAACAGGGGCGAACACTGAAGCTTTCTTT. Protein sequence: CASSPTGANTEAFF.

This chain connects TRBV11-2 to TRBJ2-7; 10 bases agree with TRBD2. Losses at the gene ends were 7 bases for V and 3 bases for J; bases not matched to a gene: 18. The CDR3 is 18 amino acids. Germline V gives CDR1 SGHAT, CDR2 FQNNGV. The CDR3 DNA sequence: TGTGCCAGCACCCAGACTGGGGCTAGCGGGAGATACTACTACGAGCAGTACTTC. Its translation: CASTQTGASGRYYYEQYF.

The chain recombines TRBV28 with TRBJ2-3; D is ambiguous. CDR3 size: 13 residues. Germline values: CDR1 MDHEN, CDR2 SYDVKM. V gave up 6 bases and J gave up 1 base, with 8 bases separating them. CDR3 coding DNA: TGTGCCAGCAGGCGACCGGGCACAGATACGCAGTATTTT. Translating it yields CASRRPGTDTQYF.